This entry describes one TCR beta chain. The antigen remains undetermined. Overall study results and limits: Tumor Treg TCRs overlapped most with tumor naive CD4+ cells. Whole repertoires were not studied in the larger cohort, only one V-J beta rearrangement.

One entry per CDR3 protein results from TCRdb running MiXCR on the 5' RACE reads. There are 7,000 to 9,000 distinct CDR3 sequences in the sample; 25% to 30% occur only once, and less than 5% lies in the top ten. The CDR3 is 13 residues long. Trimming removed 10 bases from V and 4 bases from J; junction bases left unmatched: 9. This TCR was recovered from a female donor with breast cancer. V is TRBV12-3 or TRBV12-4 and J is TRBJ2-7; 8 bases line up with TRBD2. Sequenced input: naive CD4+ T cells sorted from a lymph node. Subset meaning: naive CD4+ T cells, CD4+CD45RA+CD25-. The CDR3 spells CATEVASGYEQYF. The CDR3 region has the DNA TGTGCCACCGAGGTGGCTAGCGGGTACGAGCAGTACTTC.